What follows is one T cell receptor beta chain and its context. Ahead of thyroid surgery, no patient had received treatment of any kind. TCRdb re-called clones from the PCR reads using MiXCR. This table has tens of thousands of clones, over 20% appearing once. The CDR3 has 14 residues. Germline CDR1 is SGHRS and CDR2 is YFSETQ. Trimming shortened V by 0 bases and J by 6 bases, and 10 bases separated the two germline ends. The record originates from a study of metastatic and nonmetastatic thyroid tumors. This TCR was recovered from a male donor with papillary thyroid cancer or a benign thyroid nodule (not recorded which). Some clones in this sample may be carry-over from other donors' samples. Material for sequencing was blood. The chain carries TRBV5-1 and TRBJ2-1, with a tentative D call TRBD1 (6 bases). The CDR3 DNA reads TGCGCCAGCAGCTTGGTACAGGGCGGCAATGAGCAGTTCTTC. As protein: CASSLVQGGNEQFF.